Listed below are T cell receptor beta chains from one sample, sequenced in a study of T cells in Graves' hyperthyroidism and ophthalmopathy. One entry per CDR3 protein results from TCRdb running MiXCR on the multiplex PCR reads. The sample holds hundreds of thousands of distinct CDR3 sequences, more than 15% seen once. The sample taken for sequencing was blood. The receptors originated from a woman younger than 30 with Graves' hyperthyroidism that later progressed to Graves' ophthalmopathy. CDR3s include the opening cysteine and the closing phenylalanine or tryptophan. A D gene is named only where the DNA matches it firmly. Some rows have no size entry. The others give once, few or many, or a class for an expanded clone.

v_gene	d_gene	abundance	j_gene	CDR3aa	CDR3nt
TRBV9	-	many	TRBJ2-7	CASSVVGVGEQYF	TGTGCCAGCAGCGTAGTTGGGGTAGGGGAGCAGTACTTC
TRBV6-1	-	many	TRBJ1-3	CASSEAARLKSGNTIYF	TGTGCCAGCAGTGAAGCGGCAAGACTCAAATCTGGAAACACCATATATTTT
TRBV7-9	-	many	TRBJ2-1	CASSSIPWRVGSHEQFF	TGTGCCAGCAGCTCCATCCCTTGGAGGGTGGGTAGCCATGAGCAGTTCTTC
TRBV18	-	many	TRBJ2-1	CASSPFGTNEQFF	TGTGCCAGCTCACCGTTCGGGACCAATGAGCAGTTCTTC
TRBV2	TRBD2	many	TRBJ2-2	CASSRLARELFF	TGTGCCAGCAGTCGACTAGCCCGGGAGCTGTTTTTT
TRBV6-1	-	few	TRBJ2-2	CASKGGGWSGELFF	TGTGCCAGCAAGGGTGGGGGCTGGTCCGGGGAGCTGTTTTTT
TRBV6-1	-	many	TRBJ2-7	CASSDDLGGYEQYF	TGTGCCAGCAGTGATGATCTGGGCGGCTACGAGCAGTACTTC
TRBV2	-	many	TRBJ1-6	CASKPQGRSNSPLHF	TGTGCCAGCAAACCTCAGGGAAGGAGCAATTCACCCCTCCACTTT
TRBV30	-	-	TRBJ2-2	CAWDLGAVNTGELFF	TGTGCCTGGGACCTGGGCGCCGTGAACACCGGGGAGCTGTTTTTT
TRBV7-9	TRBD2	few	TRBJ2-7	CASSSAAQSGTSGRTTSYEQYF	TGTGCCAGCAGCTCCGCCGCCCAGTCCGGGACTAGCGGGCGCACAACCTCCTACGAGCAGTACTTC
TRBV2	TRBD1	many	TRBJ2-3	CASSARGPDTQYF	TGTGCCAGCAGTGCAAGGGGGCCAGATACGCAGTATTTT
TRBV27	-	many	TRBJ2-3	CASSSLGPSDTQYF	TGTGCCAGCAGTTCCCTGGGACCATCAGATACGCAGTATTTT
TRBV19	TRBD2	few	TRBJ2-2	CASSTQRLAGAVGELFF	TGTGCCAGTAGTACCCAAAGACTAGCGGGAGCTGTCGGGGAGCTGTTTTTT
TRBV3-1	-	many	TRBJ2-1	CASRSRGTHEQFF	TGTGCCAGCAGGTCTCGGGGCACCCATGAGCAGTTCTTC
TRBV7-2	TRBD2	many	TRBJ2-1	CASSLWTSGYALDNEQFF	TGTGCCAGCAGCCTTTGGACTAGCGGCTACGCCCTGGACAATGAGCAGTTCTTC
TRBV20-1	-	-	TRBJ2-2	CSGKKKRQGVAPGELFF	TGCAGTGGTAAAAAAAAAAGACAAGGGGTAGCTCCCGGGGAGCTGTTTTTT
TRBV11-2	TRBD1	many	TRBJ2-1	CASSSYRGKSYNEQFF	TGTGCCAGCAGCTCTTACAGGGGGAAGAGCTACAATGAGCAGTTCTTC
TRBV5-1	TRBD2	-	TRBJ2-2	CASSFSGMDTGELFF	TGCGCCAGCAGCTTTAGCGGGATGGACACCGGGGAGCTGTTTTTT
TRBV14	TRBD2	few	TRBJ2-2	CASSQDWASGESYRNTGELFF	TGTGCCAGCAGCCAAGATTGGGCTAGCGGGGAGTCCTACCGAAACACCGGGGAGCTGTTTTTT